This passage covers 25 T cell receptor beta chains from one sample sequenced in a study of blood T cell repertoires in COVID-19. Method: immunoSEQ multiplex PCR; TCRdb's copy keeps in-frame clones and lacks some. Among some 300,000 clones listed, about 90% were seen once. Sequenced material: PBMCs or T cells enriched from blood (not recorded which). The origin of the receptors is a woman aged 30 to 39 who had recovered from COVID-19.

The rearrangement joins TRBV11-2 to TRBJ1-2; 9 nucleotides line up with TRBD1. V shed 1 base and J 5 bases; nucleotides not matched to a gene: 5. There are 15 residues in the CDR3. Germline loops: CDR1 SGHAT, CDR2 FQNNGV. CDR3 nucleotides: TGTGCCAGCAGCTTAGCCCAGGACAGGGGATATGGCTACACCTTC. Amino acid sequence: CASSLAQDRGYGYTF.

The chain employs TRBV7-2 and TRBJ2-7, with 7 nucleotides matching TRBD1. CDR1 is SGHTA, CDR2 FQGNSA, per germline. This CDR3 contains 14 residues. With V trimmed by 4 bases and J by 0 bases, 3 bases remained unmatched. CDR3 sequence: CASSSRDSSYEQYF. The CDR3 DNA sequence: TGTGCCAGCAGCTCCCGGGACAGCTCCTACGAGCAGTACTTC.

J is TRBJ1-3 and V is TRBV4-3, with 7 bases lining up with TRBD1. The CDR3 runs to 16 residues. The germline V gene encodes CDR1 LGHNA and CDR2 YSLEER. J lost 4 bases, V lost 0 bases, and 6 bases had no gene match. CDR3 in DNA: TGCGCCAGCAGCCAAGATCGACAGGGCCGCGGAAACACCATATATTTT. Protein product: CASSQDRQGRGNTIYF.

The chain employs TRBV10-3 and TRBJ2-7; TRBD1 matches 12 bases. The CDR3 sequence is 13 residues long. V dropped 7 bases and J dropped 5; count of bases not matched to a gene: 3. Germline V gene data show CDR1 as ENHRY and CDR2 as SYGVKD. CDR3: CAITGTGGNEQYF. CDR3 in DNA: TGTGCCATCACCGGGACAGGGGGCAACGAGCAGTACTTC.

Remarks on this clone: Other nucleotide sequences from this sample produce the same CDR3. The V gene is TRBV28, the J gene TRBJ1-1; D gene ambiguous. CDR3 length: 13 residues. Germline loops: CDR1 MDHEN, CDR2 SYDVKM. Trimming removed 2 bases from V and 1 base from J, with 5 bases in between. This CDR3 is CASSLTENTEAFF. The CDR3 nucleotides read TGTGCCAGCAGTTTAACAGAGAACACTGAAGCTTTCTTT.

The chain couples TRBV2 to TRBJ2-7, with 7 bases identical to TRBD2. Germline loops: CDR1 SNHLY, CDR2 FYNNEI. Trimming took 8 bases from V and 6 from J; bases not matched to a gene: 16. The CDR3 contains 15 residues. CDR3 protein: CASLRMGGESSEQYF. Written as DNA, the CDR3 is TGTGCCAGCCTTCGTATGGGAGGGGAGTCCAGCGAGCAGTACTTC.

In the case of this clone: Other DNA sequences from this sample encode an identical CDR3 as well. The rearrangement uses TRBV28 and TRBJ1-2; TRBD1 matches at 7 bases. The CDR3 spans 13 residues. With V trimmed by 5 bases and J by 4 bases, 4 bases remained unmatched. Germline V gene sequence: CDR1 MDHEN, CDR2 SYDVKM. CDR3 sequence reads: CASSLQGVYGYTF. CDR3 in DNA: TGTGCCAGCAGTCTTCAGGGGGTCTATGGCTACACCTTC.

This chain links TRBV5-6 with TRBJ2-2; TRBD1 agrees at 9 bases. CDR3 size: 16 residues. V was clipped by 0 bases and J by 3 bases; unmatched bases: 3. Looked up from germline, CDR1 is SGHDT and CDR2 is YYEEEE. CDR3 amino acids: CASSLVGDRDTGELFF. The CDR3 nucleotides are TGTGCCAGCAGCTTGGTAGGGGACAGGGACACCGGGGAGCTGTTTTTT.

The rearrangement uses TRBV30 and TRBJ2-1; 10 bases fit TRBD2. Germline CDR1 reads GTSNPN; CDR2 reads SVGIG (reference sequence). The length of the CDR3 is 15 residues. Losses at the gene ends were 0 bases for V and 5 bases for J; bases not matched to a gene: 4. The CDR3 here is CAWSVRLAGDNEQFF. Written as DNA, the CDR3 is TGTGCCTGGAGTGTACGGCTAGCGGGGGACAATGAGCAGTTCTTC. The full variable domain, with the rest looked up from reference TRBV30 and TRBJ2-1, is SQTIHQWPATLVQPVGSPLSLECTVEGTSNPNLYWYRQAAGRGLQLLFYSVGIGQISSEVPQNLSASRPQDRQFILSSKKLLLSDSGFYLCAWSVRLAGDNEQFFGPGTRLTVL.

V gene TRBV30 combines with J gene TRBJ2-7, with 8 bases aligning to TRBD1. V lost 3 bases, J lost 2 bases, and 6 bases stayed unmatched. CDR3 size: 14 residues. The germline CDR1 and CDR2 sequences are GTSNPN and SVGIG (reference sequence). The CDR3, as DNA: TGTGCCTGGAGATGGGGACAGGCTACCTACGAGCAGTACTTC. Translated, it gives CAWRWGQATYEQYF.

In this sample, this clone turned up a few times. This sequence joins TRBV14 and TRBJ1-1, with 8 bases lining up with TRBD1. V dropped 4 bases and J dropped 5; count of bases not matched to a gene: 9. This CDR3 is 15 amino acids long. Germline V gene sequence: CDR1 SGHDN, CDR2 FVKESK. The CDR3 DNA follows: TGTGCCAGCAGCCTACGGACAGGGCGAGAGACTGAAGCTTTCTTT. Its translation is CASSLRTGRETEAFF.

The chain couples TRBV7-9 to TRBJ1-4; D uncertain. Germline CDR1 is SEHNR and CDR2 is FQNEAQ (reference sequence). V was cut by 5 bases and J by 10 bases, with 17 bases left in between. The CDR3 sequence is 14 residues long. CDR3 loop: CASSVAREVGKLFF. For the CDR3, the DNA is TGTGCCAGCAGCGTCGCTAGGGAGGTTGGAAAACTGTTTTTT.

This chain links TRBV30 with TRBJ1-2; 8 bases match TRBD1. This CDR3 has 13 residues. Germline CDR1 is GTSNPN and CDR2 is SVGIG (reference sequence). The ends lost 2 bases at V and 7 bases at J; junction bases unmatched: 6. The CDR3 DNA follows: TGTGCCTGGAGTCCCAGGACAGGGACTGGCTACACCTTC. Protein sequence: CAWSPRTGTGYTF.

The chain couples TRBV4-1 to TRBJ2-7, with D unclear. The V gene lost 0 bases and the J gene lost 2 bases, with 11 bases spanning the gap. Germline CDR1 MGHRA, CDR2 YSYEKL. The CDR3 is made up of 15 amino acids. CDR3 in amino acids: CASSQDQAFPYEQYF. The CDR3 DNA follows: TGCGCCAGCAGCCAAGACCAGGCCTTCCCCTACGAGCAGTACTTC.

The V gene is TRBV29-1, the J gene TRBJ1-2; TRBD1 is a possible D gene (6 bases). The CDR3 loop spans 15 amino acids. Germline CDR1 reads SQVTM; CDR2 reads ANQGSEA. V was cut by 4 bases and J by 0 bases, with 15 bases left in between. The CDR3 DNA follows: TGCAGCGTTGCTGGGACACCCAATTCTAACTATGGCTACACCTTC. Translation gives CSVAGTPNSNYGYTF.

The chain recombines TRBV5-1 with TRBJ2-5; 9 positions agree with TRBD1. Germline values: CDR1 SGHRS, CDR2 YFSETQ. The CDR3 extends over 15 amino acids. The V segment lost 4 bases and the J segment 3 bases; nucleotides outside the gene matches: 7. The DNA for the CDR3 is TGCGCCAGCAGCCCTCCGGGACAGGGAAAAGAGACCCAGTACTTC. Its protein is CASSPPGQGKETQYF.

As DNA, the CDR3 is TGTGCCAGCAGCGTAGGCCCCCAGGGCGGGGACACCGGGGAGCTGTTTTTT. This encodes CASSVGPQGGDTGELFF. The chain uses TRBV9 and TRBJ2-2, with D possibly matching TRBD2 (6 bases). The V gene's germline CDR1 is SGDLS and CDR2 YYNGEE. The CDR3 contains 17 residues. V lost 0 bases, J lost 3 bases, and 15 bases lay in between.

The chain carries TRBV10-3 and TRBJ2-5; 7 bases line up with TRBD1. CDR3 length: 14 residues. Germline V gives CDR1 ENHRY, CDR2 SYGVKD. With 6 bases clipped from V and 0 bases from J, the junction kept 4 bases outside the gene matches. CDR3 sequence (DNA): TGTGCCATCAGGGGCACAGGGGACCAAGAGACCCAGTACTTC. It yields the protein CAIRGTGDQETQYF.

V is TRBV3-1 (or the pseudogene TRBV3-2) and J is TRBJ1-2; tentatively, D is TRBD1 (6 bases). Germline V gene sequence: CDR1 LGHDT, CDR2 YNNKEL (reference sequence). This CDR3 has 12 amino acids. Between the trimmed V and J ends, which lost 4 bases and 11 bases, there was a span of 14 bases. The CDR3 loop reads CASSPPQGTYTF. CDR3 nucleotides: TGTGCCAGCAGCCCACCACAGGGAACGTACACCTTC.

For the CDR3, the DNA is TGTGCCTGGAGTGTATCGGGAAATGGCTACACCTTC. It encodes CAWSVSGNGYTF. The chain has TRBV30 and TRBJ1-2; D call uncertain. Germline lookup yields CDR1 GTSNPN and CDR2 SVGIG (reference sequence). Between the trimmed V and J ends, which lost 0 bases and 6 bases, there was a span of 8 bases. This CDR3 contains 12 residues.

J is TRBJ1-2 and V is TRBV30; 7 bases align to TRBD1. This CDR3 has 13 residues. From germline, CDR1 is GTSNPN and CDR2 SVGIG (reference sequence). V shed 1 base, J shed 4 bases, and the junction held 3 bases outside the gene matches. CDR3 sequence reads: CAWSDTGAYGYTF. The CDR3 DNA is TGTGCCTGGAGTGATACAGGGGCCTATGGCTACACCTTC.

The rearrangement links TRBV5-8 to TRBJ1-6; 8 bases fit TRBD1. Germline values: CDR1 SGHTS, CDR2 YDEGEE. Trimming cost V 4 bases and J 16 bases; bases outside gene matches: 7. The CDR3 runs to 12 residues. The CDR3 bases are TGTGCCAGCAGCACCCGGACAGGGAAACTCCACTTT. It specifies CASSTRTGKLHF. The whole variable domain, filled in from reference TRBV5-8 and TRBJ1-6, reads EAGVTQSPTHLIKTRGQQATLRCSPISGHTSVYWYQQALGLGLQFLLWYDEGEERNRGNFPPRFSGRQFPNYSSELNVNALELEDSALYLCASSTRTGKLHFGNGTRLTVT.

This chain joins TRBV5-4 and TRBJ1-6; TRBD1 might be the D (6 bases). Germline V gene lookup returns CDR1 SGHNT and CDR2 YYREEE (reference sequence). Trimming stripped 0 bases from V and 8 bases from J, with 6 bases between. CDR3 size: 13 residues. CDR3 region: CASSLGQDSPLHF. Here the CDR3 DNA reads TGTGCCAGCAGCTTGGGACAGGATTCACCCCTCCACTTT.

V and J are TRBV29-1 and TRBJ1-2; 7 bases line up with TRBD1. The CDR3 has 13 amino acids. Germline V CDR1 and CDR2: SQVTM, ANQGSEA. V dropped 6 bases and J dropped 2; count of bases not matched to a gene: 6. The CDR3 region has the DNA TGCAGCGTCCCCCAGGGGGGAAACTATGGCTACACCTTC. Amino acid sequence: CSVPQGGNYGYTF.

The V and J genes are TRBV30 and TRBJ1-2, with 7 bases fitting TRBD1. This CDR3 has 13 amino acids. V gave up 7 bases and J gave up 4 bases; unmatched junction bases: 9. Germline CDR1 and CDR2: GTSNPN and SVGIG (reference sequence). The CDR3 DNA is TGTGCCTTCGGACAGGATCACGGCTATGGCTACACCTTC. Its protein product is CAFGQDHGYGYTF.